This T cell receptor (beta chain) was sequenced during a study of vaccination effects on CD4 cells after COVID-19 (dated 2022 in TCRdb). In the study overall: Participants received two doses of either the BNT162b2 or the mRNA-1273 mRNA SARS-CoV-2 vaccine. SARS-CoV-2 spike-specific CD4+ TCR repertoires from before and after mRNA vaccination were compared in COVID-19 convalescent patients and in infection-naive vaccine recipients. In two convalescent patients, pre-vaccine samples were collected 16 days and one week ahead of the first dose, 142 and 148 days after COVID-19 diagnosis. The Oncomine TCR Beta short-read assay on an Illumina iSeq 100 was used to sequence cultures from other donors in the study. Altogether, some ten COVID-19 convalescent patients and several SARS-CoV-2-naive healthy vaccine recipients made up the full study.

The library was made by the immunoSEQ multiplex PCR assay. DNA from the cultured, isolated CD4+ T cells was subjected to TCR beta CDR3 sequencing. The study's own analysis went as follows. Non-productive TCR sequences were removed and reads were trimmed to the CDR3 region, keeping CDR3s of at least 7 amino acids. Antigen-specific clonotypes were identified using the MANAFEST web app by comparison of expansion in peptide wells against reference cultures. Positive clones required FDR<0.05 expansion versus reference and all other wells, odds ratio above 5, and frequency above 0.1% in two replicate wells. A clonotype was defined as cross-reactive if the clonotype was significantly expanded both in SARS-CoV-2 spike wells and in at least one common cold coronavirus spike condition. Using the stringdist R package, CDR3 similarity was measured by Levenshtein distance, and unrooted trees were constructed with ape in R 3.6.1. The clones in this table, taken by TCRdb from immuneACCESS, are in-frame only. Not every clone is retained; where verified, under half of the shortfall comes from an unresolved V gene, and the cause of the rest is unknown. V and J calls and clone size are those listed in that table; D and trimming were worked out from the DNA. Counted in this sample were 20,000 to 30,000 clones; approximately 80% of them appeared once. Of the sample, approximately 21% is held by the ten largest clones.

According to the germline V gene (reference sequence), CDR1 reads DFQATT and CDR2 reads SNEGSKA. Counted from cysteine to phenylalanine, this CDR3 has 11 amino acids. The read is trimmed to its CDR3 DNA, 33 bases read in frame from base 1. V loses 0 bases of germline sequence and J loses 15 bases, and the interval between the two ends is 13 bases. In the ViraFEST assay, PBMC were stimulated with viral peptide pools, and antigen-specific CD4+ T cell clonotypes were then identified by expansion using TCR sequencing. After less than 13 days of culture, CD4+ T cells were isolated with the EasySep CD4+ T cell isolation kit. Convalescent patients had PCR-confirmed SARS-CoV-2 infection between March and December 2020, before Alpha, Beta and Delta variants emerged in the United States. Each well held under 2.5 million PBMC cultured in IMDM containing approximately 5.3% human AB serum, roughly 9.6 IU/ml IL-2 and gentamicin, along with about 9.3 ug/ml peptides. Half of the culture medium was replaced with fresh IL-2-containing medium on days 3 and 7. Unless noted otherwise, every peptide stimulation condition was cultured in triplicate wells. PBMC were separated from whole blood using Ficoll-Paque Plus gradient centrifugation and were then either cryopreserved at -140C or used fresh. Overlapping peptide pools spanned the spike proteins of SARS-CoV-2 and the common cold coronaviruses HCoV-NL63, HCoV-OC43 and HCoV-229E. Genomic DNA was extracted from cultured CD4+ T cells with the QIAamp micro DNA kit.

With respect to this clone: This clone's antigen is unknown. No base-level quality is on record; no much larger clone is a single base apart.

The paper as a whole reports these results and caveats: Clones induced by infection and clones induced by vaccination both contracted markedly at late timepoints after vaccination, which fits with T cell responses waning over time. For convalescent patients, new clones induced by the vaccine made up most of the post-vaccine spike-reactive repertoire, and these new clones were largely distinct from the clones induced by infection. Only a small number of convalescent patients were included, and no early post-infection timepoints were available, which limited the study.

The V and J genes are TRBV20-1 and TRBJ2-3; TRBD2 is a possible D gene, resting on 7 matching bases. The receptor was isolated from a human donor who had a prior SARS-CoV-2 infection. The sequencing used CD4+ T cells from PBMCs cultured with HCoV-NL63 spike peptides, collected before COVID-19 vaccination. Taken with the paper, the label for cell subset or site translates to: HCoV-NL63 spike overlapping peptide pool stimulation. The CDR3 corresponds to CSARDPAGHYF. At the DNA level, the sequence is TGCAGTGCTAGAGATCCAGCGGGACATTATTTT.